The 19 T cell receptor beta chains listed next were all sequenced from one sample in a study of cytomegalovirus exposure and HLA in healthy donors. PCR amplification relied on 60 Vbeta primers (plus 13 Jbeta primers). Sequencing used immunoSEQ multiplex PCR; TCRdb keeps in-frame clones, though not all of them. The sample consists of 130,000 or so clones, roughly 80% of them appearing once. The specimen was PBMCs. These receptors were taken from a man between 35 and 55 years old in good health and CMV-seronegative.

The chain joins TRBV9 to TRBJ2-7; maybe TRBD1 (5 bases). This CDR3 comprises 14 residues. Trimming took 2 bases from V and 3 from J, leaving 12 bases between them. The germline V gene has CDR1 SGDLS and CDR2 YYNGEE. In DNA, the CDR3 is TGTGCCAGCAGCGTCGGGCAGGGTAACTACGAGCAGTACTTC. This encodes CASSVGQGNYEQYF. Combining the CDR3 with reference TRBV9 and TRBJ2-7 gives the whole variable domain DSGVTQTPKHLITATGQRVTLRCSPRSGDLSVYWYQQSLDQGLQFLIQYYNGEERAKGNILERFSAQQFPDLHSELNLSSLELGDSALYFCASSVGQGNYEQYFGPGTRLTVT.

This chain connects TRBV27 to TRBJ2-7; possible D gene TRBD1, 5 bases. Germline lookup yields CDR1 MNHEY and CDR2 SMNVEV (reference sequence). The length of the CDR3 is 14 residues. Trimming cost V 2 bases and J 3 bases, with 11 bases left between them. The CDR3, as DNA: TGTGCCAGCAGTTTAAGGGGCAGTTTCTACGAGCAGTACTTC. This gives the protein CASSLRGSFYEQYF.

The chain uses TRBV5-1 and TRBJ2-4, with TRBD1 as a possible D gene (6 bases). Germline V gives CDR1 SGHRS, CDR2 YFSETQ. The V end lost 0 bases, the J end lost 9 bases, and 37 bases lay between the germline ends. The CDR3 sequence is 22 residues long. The CDR3 reads CASSLEGQLFGVGVGPVGIQYF. The CDR3 nucleotides are TGCGCCAGCAGCTTGGAAGGACAGTTGTTCGGGGTAGGGGTCGGCCCGGTGGGCATTCAGTACTTC.

The V gene is TRBV7-9, the J gene TRBJ2-1; TRBD2 matches at 9 bases. The V and J ends lost 5 bases and 3 bases, in that order; junction bases with no gene match: 14. The germline CDR1 and CDR2 sequences are SEHNR and FQNEAQ (reference sequence). The CDR3 spans 18 residues. The CDR3 coding sequence is TGTGCCAGCAGCCCCCCCGCAGCGGGGGGATCGAACTACAATGAGCAGTTCTTC. This gives the protein CASSPPAAGGSNYNEQFF.

The chain uses TRBV11-3 and TRBJ2-7, with D tentatively TRBD2 (5 bases). V gave up 0 bases and J gave up 0 bases, with 6 bases separating them. CDR1 is SGHNT, CDR2 YENEEA, per germline. This CDR3 is 14 amino acids long. The CDR3 DNA sequence: TGTGCCAGCAGCTTAGAGGGGAGCTCCTACGAGCAGTACTTC. This translates into CASSLEGSSYEQYF.

This sequence joins TRBV10-3 and TRBJ2-7; no firm D call. This CDR3 spans 15 amino acids. V was cut by 4 bases and J by 6 bases, with 19 bases left in between. CDR1 and CDR2 from the germline V gene are ENHRY and SYGVKD. The CDR3 bases are TGTGCCATCAGTGGGAAAACAGAAGGTTCTCGCGAGCAGTACTTC. Encoded protein: CAISGKTEGSREQYF.

This chain connects TRBV7-9 to TRBJ1-6, with D perhaps TRBD1 (5 bases). The CDR3 covers 15 residues. Germline values: CDR1 SEHNR, CDR2 FQNEAQ (reference sequence). The germline V and J ends were trimmed by 2 bases and 6 bases, with 11 bases remaining between them. The CDR3 DNA reads TGTGCCAGCAGCTTACGTACAGGCGTTAATTCACCCCTCCACTTT. It codes for CASSLRTGVNSPLHF. Full variable domain (outside the CDR3, taken from reference TRBV7-9 and TRBJ1-6): DTGVSQNPRHKITKRGQNVTFRCDPISEHNRLYWYRQTLGQGPEFLTYFQNEAQLEKSRLLSDRFSAERPKGSFSTLEIQRTEQGDSAMYLCASSLRTGVNSPLHFGNGTRLTVT.

The V call is TRBV11-3, the J call TRBJ1-3; 8 nucleotides align to TRBD1. The CDR3 is 15 residues long. Germline lookup yields CDR1 SGHNT and CDR2 YENEEA. The V and J ends lost 2 bases and 2 bases, in that order; junction bases with no gene match: 2. The CDR3 is CASSLSGGPGNTIYF. The CDR3 bases are TGTGCCAGCAGCTTATCAGGGGGCCCTGGAAACACCATATATTTT.

This clone was observed once. The chain uses TRBV10-3 and TRBJ2-7; no definite D call. The CDR3 is 13 amino acids. Germline assignment: CDR1 ENHRY and CDR2 SYGVKD. V dropped 2 bases and J dropped 2 bases, with 7 bases sitting between them. The CDR3 is CAISEIRAYEQYF. The CDR3 region has the DNA TGTGCCATCAGTGAGATCCGAGCCTACGAGCAGTACTTC.

This chain links TRBV9 with TRBJ1-1; a weak D match, TRBD1 (5 bases). Germline CDR1 is SGDLS and CDR2 is YYNGEE. V lost 2 bases and J 0 bases, leaving 8 bases between the germline ends. This CDR3 contains 14 residues. The CDR3 bases are TGTGCCAGCAGCGTCGCAGGGCTGAACACTGAAGCTTTCTTT. It specifies CASSVAGLNTEAFF.

The CDR3 DNA reads TGTGCCAGCAGCTTAGGAGCGGGGGTCCAAGAGACCCAGTACTTC. This encodes CASSLGAGVQETQYF. This chain connects TRBV7-3 to TRBJ2-5; 8 bases line up with TRBD2. CDR1 is SGHTA, CDR2 FQGTGA, per germline. This CDR3 has 15 residues. V dropped 2 bases and J dropped 1; count of bases not matched to a gene: 3.

The J gene is TRBJ1-2, the V gene TRBV29-1; unclear D gene. Germline assignment: CDR1 SQVTM and CDR2 ANQGSEA. The CDR3 loop spans 13 amino acids. Deletions cut 5 bases from V and 0 bases from J, with 10 bases between. CDR3 sequence (DNA): TGCAGCGTTCCCGACAAAACTAACTATGGCTACACCTTC. Translated: CSVPDKTNYGYTF.

This chain uses TRBV13 with TRBJ2-7; TRBD1 is a possible D gene (6 bases). The CDR3 length is 14 residues. Germline-derived CDR1 and CDR2 are PRHDT and FYEKMQ (reference sequence). The V end was cut by 6 bases, the J end by 3 bases, with 15 bases between. CDR3 loop: CASRAGVGVYEQYF. CDR3 sequence (DNA): TGTGCCAGCAGGGCAGGGGTCGGGGTCTACGAGCAGTACTTC.

The chain carries TRBV4-2 and TRBJ1-1; 7 nucleotides line up with TRBD1. The CDR3 totals 15 residues. Unmatched junction bases numbered 3, after V lost 2 bases and J lost 0 bases. CDR1 is LGHNA and CDR2 is YNFKEQ in the germline V gene. In nucleotides, the CDR3 is TGTGCCAGCAGCCAATACACAGGGGTGAACACTGAAGCTTTCTTT. This encodes CASSQYTGVNTEAFF.

The J gene is TRBJ1-1, the V gene TRBV19; possibly TRBD1 for D (6 bases). Germline values: CDR1 LNHDA, CDR2 SQIVND (reference sequence). CDR3 length: 13 residues. Trimming removed 5 bases from V and 13 bases from J, with 20 bases in between. In nucleotides, the CDR3 is TGTGCCAGTAGTTTGGGGGAACAGGGATTGCATTTCTTT. This translates into CASSLGEQGLHFF.

The chain couples TRBV30 to TRBJ1-2; TRBD1 aligns across 9 bases. Germline trimming cut 5 bases from V and 2 bases from J; bases unmatched to any gene: 12. CDR1 is GTSNPN, CDR2 SVGIG, per germline (reference sequence). CDR3 length: 16 amino acids. The DNA of the CDR3 is TGTGCCTGGTACCGGGACAGGGCATTCCAAAACTATGGCTACACCTTC. Its translation is CAWYRDRAFQNYGYTF. Variable domain in full (rest from reference TRBV30 and TRBJ1-2): SQTIHQWPATLVQPVGSPLSLECTVEGTSNPNLYWYRQAAGRGLQLLFYSVGIGQISSEVPQNLSASRPQDRQFILSSKKLLLSDSGFYLCAWYRDRAFQNYGYTFGSGTRLTVV.

V and J are TRBV5-4 and TRBJ1-5; 8 bases align to TRBD1. The CDR3 runs 14 residues. Germline CDR1 reads SGHNT; CDR2 reads YYREEE (reference sequence). V was clipped by 4 bases and J by 3 bases; unmatched bases: 3. The CDR3 DNA reads TGTGCCAGCAGCCGGGACAGGAACAATCAGCCCCAGCATTTT. Amino acid sequence: CASSRDRNNQPQHF.

There are many counts of this clone. The V gene is TRBV5-1, the J gene TRBJ2-2; the D gene is possibly TRBD2 (5 bases). This CDR3 contains 15 residues. The germline CDR1 and CDR2 sequences are SGHRS and YFSETQ. V was pared by 1 base and J by 5 bases, with 12 bases between. Here the CDR3 reads CASSLTGVGTGELFF. The CDR3 DNA sequence: TGCGCCAGCAGCTTGACCGGGGTGGGGACCGGGGAGCTGTTTTTT.

The rearrangement uses TRBV6-1 and TRBJ2-5; D gene unclear. V lost 11 bases, J lost 3 bases, and 7 bases lay in between. Germline V gene sequence: CDR1 MNHNS, CDR2 SASEGT. The CDR3 is 10 residues long. CDR3 protein: CASREETQYF. In DNA form, the CDR3 reads TGTGCCTCGAGAGAAGAGACCCAGTACTTC.